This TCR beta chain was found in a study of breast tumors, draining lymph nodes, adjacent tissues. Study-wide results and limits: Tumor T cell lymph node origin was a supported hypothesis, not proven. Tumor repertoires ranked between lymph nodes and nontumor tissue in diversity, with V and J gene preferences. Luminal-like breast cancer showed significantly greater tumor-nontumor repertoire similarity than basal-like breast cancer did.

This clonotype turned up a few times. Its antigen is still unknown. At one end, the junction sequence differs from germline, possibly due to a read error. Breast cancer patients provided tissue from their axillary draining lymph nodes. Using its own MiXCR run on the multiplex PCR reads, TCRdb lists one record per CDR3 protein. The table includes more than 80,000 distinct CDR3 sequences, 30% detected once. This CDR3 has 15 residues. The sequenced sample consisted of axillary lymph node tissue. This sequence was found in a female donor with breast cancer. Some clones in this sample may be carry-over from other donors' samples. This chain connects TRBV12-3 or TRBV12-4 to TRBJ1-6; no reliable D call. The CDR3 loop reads CASSLRSSYNPPLHF. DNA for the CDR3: TGTGCCAGCAGCCTCAGGAGCTCCTATAATCCACCCCTCCACTTT.